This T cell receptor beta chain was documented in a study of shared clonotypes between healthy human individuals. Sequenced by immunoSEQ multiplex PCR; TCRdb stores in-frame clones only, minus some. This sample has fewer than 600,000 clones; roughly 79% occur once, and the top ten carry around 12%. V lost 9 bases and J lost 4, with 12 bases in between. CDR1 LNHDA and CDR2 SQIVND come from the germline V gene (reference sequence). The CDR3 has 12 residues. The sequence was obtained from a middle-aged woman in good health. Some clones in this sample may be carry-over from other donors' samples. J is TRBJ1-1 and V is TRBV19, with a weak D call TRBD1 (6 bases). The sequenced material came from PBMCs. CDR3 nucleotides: TGTGCCAGCCGGGACACCCTCACTGAAGCTTTCTTT. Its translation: CASRDTLTEAFF.